The 3 T cell receptor beta chains presented below share a single source sample, sequenced in a study of blood T cell repertoires in COVID-19. The table came from immunoSEQ multiplex PCR; TCRdb's copy has only in-frame clones and leaves some out. The sample records about 160,000 clones, roughly 90% being singletons. Sample: peripheral blood. The receptor source for this set is a man aged 25-45 years with COVID-19, enrolled during active disease.

The gene calls are TRBV7-7 and TRBJ2-1; 11 bases map to TRBD2. CDR1 is SSHAT and CDR2 is FNYEAQ in the germline V gene (reference sequence). V dropped 5 bases and J dropped 10; count of bases not matched to a gene: 10. This CDR3 has 15 amino acids. The chain's CDR3 is CASSPGLAGGWEQFF. DNA for the CDR3: TGTGCCAGCAGCCCCGGTCTAGCGGGAGGCTGGGAGCAGTTCTTC. Variable domain in full (rest from reference TRBV7-7 and TRBJ2-1): GAGVSQSPRYKVTKRGQDVTLRCDPISSHATLYWYQQALGQGPEFLTYFNYEAQPDKSGLPSDRFSAERPEGSISTLTIQRTEQRDSAMYRCASSPGLAGGWEQFFGPGTRLTVL.

This clone was seen a handful of times. J is TRBJ2-3 and V is TRBV18; D is unclear. Germline V gene lookup returns CDR1 KGHSH and CDR2 LQKENI. This CDR3 spans 13 amino acids. The V end was cut by 3 bases, the J end by 4 bases, with 8 bases between. The DNA of the CDR3 is TGTGCCAGCTCACCGAGCTCCCCAGATACGCAGTATTTT. Protein product: CASSPSSPDTQYF.

The chain combines TRBV5-1 with TRBJ2-7; 10 nucleotides line up with TRBD1. Germline V lookup: CDR1 SGHRS, CDR2 YFSETQ. With 4 bases clipped from V and 2 bases from J, the junction kept 6 bases outside the gene matches. The CDR3 length is 15 residues. Written as DNA, the CDR3 is TGCGCCAGCAGCATAGGACAGGGGGGCACCTACGAGCAGTACTTC. It encodes CASSIGQGGTYEQYF.